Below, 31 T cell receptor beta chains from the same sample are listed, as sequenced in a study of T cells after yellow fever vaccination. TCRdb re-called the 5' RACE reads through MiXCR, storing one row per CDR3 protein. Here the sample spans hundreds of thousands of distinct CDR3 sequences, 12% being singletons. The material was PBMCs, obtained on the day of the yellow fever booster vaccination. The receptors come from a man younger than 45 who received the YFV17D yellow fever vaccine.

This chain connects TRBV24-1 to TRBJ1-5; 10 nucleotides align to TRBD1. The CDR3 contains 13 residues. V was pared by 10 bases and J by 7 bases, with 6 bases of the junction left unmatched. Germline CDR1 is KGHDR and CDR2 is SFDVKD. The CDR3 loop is CATSGQGGQPQHF. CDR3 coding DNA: TGTGCCACTTCCGGACAGGGGGGCCAGCCCCAGCATTTT.

The chain's CDR3 is CASPGPELYEQYF. CDR3 nucleotides: TGTGCCTCCCCGGGGCCAGAACTCTACGAGCAGTACTTC. The chain joins TRBV30 to TRBJ2-7; D possibly matches TRBD1 or TRBD2 (5 bases each). CDR3 length: 13 amino acids. Trimming removed 7 bases from V and 3 bases from J, with 16 bases in between. CDR1 and CDR2 (germline): GTSNPN, SVGIG (reference sequence).

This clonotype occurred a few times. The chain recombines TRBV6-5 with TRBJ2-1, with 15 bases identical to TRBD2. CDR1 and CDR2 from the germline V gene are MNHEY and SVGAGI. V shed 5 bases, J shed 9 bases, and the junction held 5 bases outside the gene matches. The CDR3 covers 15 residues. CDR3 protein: CASSNGLAGGREQFF. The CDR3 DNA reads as TGTGCCAGCAGTAACGGACTAGCGGGAGGGCGTGAGCAGTTCTTC.

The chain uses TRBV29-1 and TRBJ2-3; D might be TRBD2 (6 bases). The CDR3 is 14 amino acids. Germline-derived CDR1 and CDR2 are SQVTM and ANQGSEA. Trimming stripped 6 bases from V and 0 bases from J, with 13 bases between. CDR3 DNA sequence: TGCAGCGTGGGACTGGATACTAGCACAGATACGCAGTATTTT. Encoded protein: CSVGLDTSTDTQYF.

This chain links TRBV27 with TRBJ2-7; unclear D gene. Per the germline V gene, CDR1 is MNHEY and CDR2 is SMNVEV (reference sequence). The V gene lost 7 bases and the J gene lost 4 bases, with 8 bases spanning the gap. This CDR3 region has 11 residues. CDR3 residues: CASKSQYEQYF. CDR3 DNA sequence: TGTGCCAGCAAATCCCAATACGAGCAGTACTTC.

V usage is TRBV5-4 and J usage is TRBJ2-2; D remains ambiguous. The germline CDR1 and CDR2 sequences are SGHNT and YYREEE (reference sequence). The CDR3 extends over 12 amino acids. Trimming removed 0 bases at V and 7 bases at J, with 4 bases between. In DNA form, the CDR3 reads TGTGCCAGCAGCTTGGCTGACGGGGAGCTGTTTTTT. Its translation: CASSLADGELFF.

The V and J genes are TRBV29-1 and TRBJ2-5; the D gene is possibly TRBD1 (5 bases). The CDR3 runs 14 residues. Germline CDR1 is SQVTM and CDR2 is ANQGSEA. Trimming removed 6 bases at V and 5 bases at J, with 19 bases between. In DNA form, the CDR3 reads TGCAGCGTCCAACCTCCTGGGCAGGGCGAGACCCAGTACTTC. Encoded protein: CSVQPPGQGETQYF.

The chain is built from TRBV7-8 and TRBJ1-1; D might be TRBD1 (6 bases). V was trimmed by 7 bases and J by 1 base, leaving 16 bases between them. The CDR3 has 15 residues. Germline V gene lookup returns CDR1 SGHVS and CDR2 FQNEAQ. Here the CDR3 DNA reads TGTGCCAGCACGAGGGGGGCAGGCGAGAACACTGAAGCTTTCTTT. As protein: CASTRGAGENTEAFF.

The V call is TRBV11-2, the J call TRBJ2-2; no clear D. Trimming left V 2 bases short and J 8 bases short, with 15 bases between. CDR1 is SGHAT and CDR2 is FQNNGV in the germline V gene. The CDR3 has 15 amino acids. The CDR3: CASSLRAQPPGELFF. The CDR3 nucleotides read TGTGCCAGCAGCTTAAGGGCCCAACCGCCGGGGGAGCTGTTTTTT.

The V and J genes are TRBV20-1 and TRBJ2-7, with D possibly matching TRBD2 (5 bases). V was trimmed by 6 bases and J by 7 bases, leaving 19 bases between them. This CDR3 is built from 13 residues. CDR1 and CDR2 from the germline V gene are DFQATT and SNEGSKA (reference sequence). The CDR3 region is CSAQRTIREEQYF. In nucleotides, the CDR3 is TGCAGTGCCCAGAGGACCATTCGGGAAGAGCAGTACTTC.

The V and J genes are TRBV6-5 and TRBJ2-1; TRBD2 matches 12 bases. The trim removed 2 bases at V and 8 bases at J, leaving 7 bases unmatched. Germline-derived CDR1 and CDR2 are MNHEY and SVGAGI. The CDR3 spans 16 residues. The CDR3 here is CASSYLLAGGPDEQFF. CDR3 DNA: TGTGCCAGCAGTTACCTTCTAGCGGGAGGGCCAGATGAGCAGTTCTTC.

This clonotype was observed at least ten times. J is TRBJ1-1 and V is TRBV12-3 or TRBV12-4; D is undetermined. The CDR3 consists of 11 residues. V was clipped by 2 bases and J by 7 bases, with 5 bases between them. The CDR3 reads CASSLRFEAFF. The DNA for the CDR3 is TGTGCCAGCAGTTTAAGGTTTGAAGCTTTCTTT.

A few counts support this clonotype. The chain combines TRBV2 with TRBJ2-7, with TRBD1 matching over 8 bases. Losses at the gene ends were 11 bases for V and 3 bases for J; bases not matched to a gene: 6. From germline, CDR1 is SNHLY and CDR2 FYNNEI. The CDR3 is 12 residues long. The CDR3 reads CAGRQGFYEQYF. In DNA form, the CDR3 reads TGTGCCGGAAGACAGGGGTTCTACGAGCAGTACTTC.

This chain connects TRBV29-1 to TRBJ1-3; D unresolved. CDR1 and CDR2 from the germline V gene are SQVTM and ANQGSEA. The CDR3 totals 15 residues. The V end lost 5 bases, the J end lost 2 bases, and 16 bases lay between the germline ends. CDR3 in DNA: TGCAGCGTTCTGAAGATAGGAAACACTGGAAACACCATATATTTT. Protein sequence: CSVLKIGNTGNTIYF.

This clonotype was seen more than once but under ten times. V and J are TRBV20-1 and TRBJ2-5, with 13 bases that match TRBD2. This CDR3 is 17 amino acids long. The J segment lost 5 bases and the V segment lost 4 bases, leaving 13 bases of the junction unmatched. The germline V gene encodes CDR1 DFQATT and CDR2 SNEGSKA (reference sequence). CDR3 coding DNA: TGCAGTGCTAAAACCGTACTAGCGGGAGGGCCGAGGGAGACCCAGTACTTC. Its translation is CSAKTVLAGGPRETQYF.

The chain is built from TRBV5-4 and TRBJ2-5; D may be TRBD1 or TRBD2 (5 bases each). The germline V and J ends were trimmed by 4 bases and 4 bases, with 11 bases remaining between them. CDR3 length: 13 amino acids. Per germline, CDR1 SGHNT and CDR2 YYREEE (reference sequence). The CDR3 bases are TGTGCCAGCAGCCAGACGGGGACAGAGACCCAGTACTTC. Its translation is CASSQTGTETQYF.

The CDR3 reads CAISESKGTSMNEQFF. The CDR3 DNA reads as TGTGCCATCAGTGAAAGTAAGGGGACTAGCATGAATGAGCAGTTCTTC. V is TRBV10-3 and J is TRBJ2-1; 9 bases line up with TRBD2. Germline CDR1 ENHRY, CDR2 SYGVKD. V gave up 3 bases and J gave up 7 bases; unmatched junction bases: 10. The CDR3 loop spans 16 amino acids.

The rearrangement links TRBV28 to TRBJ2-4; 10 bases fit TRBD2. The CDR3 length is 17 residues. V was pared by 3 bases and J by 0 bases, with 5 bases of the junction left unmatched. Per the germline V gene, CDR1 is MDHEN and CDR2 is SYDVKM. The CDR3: CASSFKREGPAKNIQYF. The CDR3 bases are TGTGCCAGCAGTTTTAAGCGGGAGGGCCCAGCCAAAAACATTCAGTACTTC.

CDR3: CASSLVGLGAETQYF. For the CDR3, the DNA is TGTGCCAGCAGCTTAGTCGGTCTAGGGGCCGAGACCCAGTACTTC. The J gene is TRBJ2-5, the V gene TRBV7-2; D might be TRBD1 (5 bases). CDR3 size: 15 residues. Germline lookup yields CDR1 SGHTA and CDR2 FQGNSA. Trimming pared 1 base from V and 5 bases from J, leaving 14 bases between.

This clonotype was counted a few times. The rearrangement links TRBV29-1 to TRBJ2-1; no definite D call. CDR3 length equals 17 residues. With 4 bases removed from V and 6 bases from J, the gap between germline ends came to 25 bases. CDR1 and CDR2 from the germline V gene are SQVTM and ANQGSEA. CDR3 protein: CSVALNILDWTSNEQFF. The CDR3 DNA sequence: TGCAGCGTTGCGCTTAACATTCTGGATTGGACCAGCAATGAGCAGTTCTTC.

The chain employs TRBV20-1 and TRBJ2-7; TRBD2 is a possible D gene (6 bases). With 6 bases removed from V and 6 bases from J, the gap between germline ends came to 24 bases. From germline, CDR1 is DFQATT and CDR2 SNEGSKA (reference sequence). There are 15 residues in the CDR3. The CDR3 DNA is TGCAGTGCAGTGGGGGTTCGGGACTGGGGAGGCGAGCAGTACTTC. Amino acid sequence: CSAVGVRDWGGEQYF.

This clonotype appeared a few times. The CDR3 is CATKDRLRYEQYF. The CDR3 coding sequence is TGTGCCACCAAAGACAGGCTTCGATACGAGCAGTACTTC. The rearrangement links TRBV28 to TRBJ2-7, with D possibly being TRBD1 (6 bases). V lost 10 bases and J 4 bases, leaving 17 bases between the germline ends. The CDR3 contains 13 residues. Germline CDR1 and CDR2: MDHEN and SYDVKM.

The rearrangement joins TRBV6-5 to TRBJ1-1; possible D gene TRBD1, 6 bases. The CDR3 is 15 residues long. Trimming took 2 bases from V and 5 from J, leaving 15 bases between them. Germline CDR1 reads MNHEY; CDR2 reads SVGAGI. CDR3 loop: CASSYRDTVGTEAFF. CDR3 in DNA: TGTGCCAGCAGTTACAGGGACACTGTAGGGACTGAAGCTTTCTTT.

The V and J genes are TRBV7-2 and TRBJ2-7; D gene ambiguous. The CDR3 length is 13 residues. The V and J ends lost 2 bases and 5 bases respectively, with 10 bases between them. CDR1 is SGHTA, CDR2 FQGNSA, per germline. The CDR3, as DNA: TGTGCCAGCAGCTTACGAAACCCAAACGAGCAGTACTTC. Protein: CASSLRNPNEQYF.

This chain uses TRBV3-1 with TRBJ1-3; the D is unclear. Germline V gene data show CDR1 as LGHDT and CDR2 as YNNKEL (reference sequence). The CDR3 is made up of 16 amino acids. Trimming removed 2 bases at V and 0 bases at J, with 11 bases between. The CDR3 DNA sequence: TGTGCCAGCAGCCAATTTACTGGAGCCTCTGGAAACACCATATATTTT. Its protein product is CASSQFTGASGNTIYF. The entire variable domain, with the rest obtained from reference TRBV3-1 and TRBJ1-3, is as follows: DTAVSQTPKYLVTQMGNDKSIKCEQNLGHDTMYWYKQDSKKFLKIMFSYNNKELIINETVPNRFSPKSPDKAHLNLHINSLELGDSAVYFCASSQFTGASGNTIYFGEGSWLTVV.

The CDR3 DNA is TGTGCCAGCAGTAAGACTGGTTCCTACGAGCAGTACTTC. Translated: CASSKTGSYEQYF. The J gene is TRBJ2-7, the V gene TRBV6-6; no firm D call. With 5 bases removed from V and 1 base from J, the gap between germline ends came to 9 bases. This CDR3 has 13 amino acids. Germline-derived CDR1 and CDR2 are MNHNY and SVGAGI (reference sequence).

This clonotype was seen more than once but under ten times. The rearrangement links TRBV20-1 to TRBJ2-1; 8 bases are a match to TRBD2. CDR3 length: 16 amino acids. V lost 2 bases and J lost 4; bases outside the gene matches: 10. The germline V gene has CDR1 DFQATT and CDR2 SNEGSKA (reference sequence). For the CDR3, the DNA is TGCAGTGCTAGATCAAAGGAGCGGGGGCGATACAATGAGCAGTTCTTC. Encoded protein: CSARSKERGRYNEQFF.

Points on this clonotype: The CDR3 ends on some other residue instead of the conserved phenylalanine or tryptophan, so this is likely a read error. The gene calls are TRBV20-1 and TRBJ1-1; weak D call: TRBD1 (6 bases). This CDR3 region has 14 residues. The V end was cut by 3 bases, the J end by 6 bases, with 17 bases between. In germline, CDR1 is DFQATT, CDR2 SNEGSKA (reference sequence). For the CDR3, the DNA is TGCAGTGCTAGCGGGGGCCCGTGGGGAGCTGAAGCTTTCTCT. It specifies CSASGGPWGAEAFS.

The CDR3 DNA is TGTGCCAGCAGCGTCGAGGGACAACTCTACGAGCAGTACTTC. This translates into CASSVEGQLYEQYF. This chain joins TRBV7-2 and TRBJ2-7; a weak D match, TRBD1 (6 bases). This CDR3 is built from 14 residues. Germline-derived CDR1 and CDR2 are SGHTA and FQGNSA. V shed 5 bases and J shed 3 bases, with 14 bases lying between them.

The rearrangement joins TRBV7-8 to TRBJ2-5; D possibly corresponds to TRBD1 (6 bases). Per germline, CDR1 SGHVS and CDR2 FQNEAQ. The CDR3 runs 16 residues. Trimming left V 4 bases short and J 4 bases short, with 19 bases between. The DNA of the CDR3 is TGTGCCAGCAGCTCCGCGACAGGTGGTGGACGAGAGACCCAGTACTTC. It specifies CASSSATGGGRETQYF.

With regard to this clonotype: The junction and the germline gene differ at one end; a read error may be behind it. CDR3 in amino acids: CASSGAGGTQYF. In DNA form, the CDR3 reads TGTGCCAGCAGTGGGGCCGGGGGAACGCAGTATTTT. V usage is TRBV10-3 and J usage is TRBJ2-3; TRBD2 is a possible D gene (6 bases). The CDR3 contains 12 residues. CDR1 is ENHRY and CDR2 is SYGVKD in the germline V gene.